Presented here are 21 T cell receptor beta chains from one specimen sequenced in a study of T cell responses to AZD1222 COVID-19 vaccine. Only in-frame clones appear in the TCRdb table, and some are missing; sequencing was by immunoSEQ multiplex PCR. Counted here are around 50,000 clones, around 80% occurring once; the ten biggest clones make up roughly a tenth. Sequences were derived from peripheral blood, sampled on day 0 of AZD1222 vaccination. The receptors were gathered from an adult in good health.

This chain joins TRBV28 and TRBJ1-5, with no clear D. The CDR3 is 15 amino acids. Germline assignment: CDR1 MDHEN and CDR2 SYDVKM. V dropped 2 bases and J dropped 0 bases, with 8 bases sitting between them. The CDR3 spells CASSLGRNSNQPQHF. CDR3 bases: TGTGCCAGCAGTTTAGGGAGAAATAGCAATCAGCCCCAGCATTTT.

The chain has TRBV9 and TRBJ2-5; tentative D call: TRBD2 (7 bases). This CDR3 spans 15 amino acids. Germline V gene lookup returns CDR1 SGDLS and CDR2 YYNGEE. With 1 base removed from V and 2 bases from J, the gap between germline ends came to 12 bases. In DNA, the CDR3 is TGTGCCAGCAGCGTAACCGGGGGGCGGCAAGAGACCCAGTACTTC. Translation: CASSVTGGRQETQYF.

The rearrangement uses TRBV6-1 and TRBJ2-2; D is uncertain. Trimming removed 0 bases at V and 5 bases at J, with 16 bases between. Germline-derived CDR1 and CDR2 are MNHNS and SASEGT. CDR3 length: 17 amino acids. CDR3: CASSEALGSFGTGELFF. In DNA form, the CDR3 reads TGTGCCAGCAGTGAAGCGCTCGGGTCCTTTGGGACCGGGGAGCTGTTTTTT.

J is TRBJ1-1 and V is TRBV19; the D is unclear. The V and J ends lost 3 bases and 0 bases respectively, with 17 bases between them. The V gene's germline CDR1 is LNHDA and CDR2 SQIVND (reference sequence). The CDR3 length is 17 residues. The CDR3 sequence is CASSITGGGRLNTEAFF. The CDR3 region has the DNA TGTGCCAGTAGTATCACGGGAGGAGGACGGCTGAACACTGAAGCTTTCTTT.

The chain has TRBV30 and TRBJ2-2; D possibly corresponds to TRBD2 (5 bases). Trimming took 2 bases from V and 7 from J, leaving 14 bases between them. Germline V lookup: CDR1 GTSNPN, CDR2 SVGIG (reference sequence). This CDR3 is built from 14 residues. This CDR3 reads CAWSQNLRGGELFF. The DNA of the CDR3 is TGTGCCTGGAGTCAAAACCTCCGGGGCGGGGAGCTGTTTTTT.

The gene calls are TRBV9 and TRBJ2-3; D remains ambiguous. V was clipped by 3 bases and J by 6 bases, with 5 bases between them. Germline CDR1 and CDR2: SGDLS and YYNGEE. The CDR3 contains 11 residues. In DNA form, the CDR3 reads TGTGCCAGCAGCGACCGTGATACGCAGTATTTT. It translates to CASSDRDTQYF. The variable domain in full, with the rest retrieved from reference TRBV9 and TRBJ2-3, is DSGVTQTPKHLITATGQRVTLRCSPRSGDLSVYWYQQSLDQGLQFLIQYYNGEERAKGNILERFSAQQFPDLHSELNLSSLELGDSALYFCASSDRDTQYFGPGTRLTVL.

This chain connects TRBV4-3 to TRBJ1-2; the D gene is possibly TRBD1 (6 bases). The CDR3 is 15 residues long. Trimming took 0 bases from V and 4 from J, leaving 12 bases between them. Germline V lookup: CDR1 LGHNA, CDR2 YSLEER. The CDR3 spells CASSQDSRGSYGYTF. CDR3 DNA sequence: TGCGCCAGCAGCCAAGATTCCAGGGGAAGCTATGGCTACACCTTC.

This chain connects TRBV18 to TRBJ2-7; 8 bases align to TRBD1. In germline, CDR1 is KGHSH, CDR2 LQKENI. The CDR3 has 14 residues. With V trimmed by 3 bases and J by 3 bases, 4 bases remained unmatched. CDR3 protein: CASSPDRGYYEQYF. CDR3 coding DNA: TGTGCCAGCTCACCCGACAGGGGATACTACGAGCAGTACTTC.

The chain carries TRBV7-2 and TRBJ1-1; D is ambiguous. With 5 bases removed from V and 5 bases from J, the gap between germline ends came to 15 bases. CDR3 length: 14 residues. Germline V gene data show CDR1 as SGHTA and CDR2 as FQGNSA. CDR3 DNA: TGTGCCAGCAGCCTGACGGGGATCTCGACTGAAGCTTTCTTT. It translates to CASSLTGISTEAFF.

This chain connects TRBV3-1 (or the pseudogene TRBV3-2) to TRBJ2-3, with 7 nucleotides matching TRBD1. The CDR3 sequence is 13 residues long. V lost 4 bases, J lost 4 bases, and 2 bases stayed unmatched. The germline gives CDR1 LGHDT, CDR2 YNNKEL (reference sequence). The CDR3 DNA reads as TGTGCCAGCAGCCCCGGGACAGCAGATACGCAGTATTTT. Translating gives CASSPGTADTQYF.

The chain has TRBV27 and TRBJ2-7; D is undetermined. The CDR3 has 13 residues. V dropped 6 bases and J dropped 3 bases, with 12 bases sitting between them. The germline gives CDR1 MNHEY, CDR2 SMNVEV (reference sequence). CDR3 loop: CASRARNLYEQYF. The DNA for the CDR3 is TGTGCCAGCAGGGCCAGGAATCTCTACGAGCAGTACTTC.

This chain uses TRBV28 with TRBJ1-6, with 9 bases fitting TRBD1. J was trimmed by 13 bases and V by 5 bases; bases with no gene match: 9. The CDR3 is 14 residues long. Germline values: CDR1 MDHEN, CDR2 SYDVKM. Written as DNA, the CDR3 is TGTGCCAGCAGTCAATGGGACAGGGTCCTGCCCCTCCACTTT. It specifies CASSQWDRVLPLHF.

The chain carries TRBV6-1 and TRBJ1-2; 8 bases are shared with TRBD1. V was pared by 2 bases and J by 4 bases, with 6 bases of the junction left unmatched. Germline V gene lookup returns CDR1 MNHNS and CDR2 SASEGT. CDR3 length equals 15 residues. CDR3 amino acids: CASSERTGRGYGYTF. As DNA, the CDR3 is TGTGCCAGCAGTGAACGGACAGGGAGGGGCTATGGCTACACCTTC.

This clone was seen a handful of times. The V call is TRBV21-1, the J call TRBJ1-5; TRBD1 was called by the table and not checked on the DNA. TRBV21-1 is recorded as a pseudogene. CDR3 length equals 16 residues. The CDR3 loop reads CASSKPRGAGNQPQHF. CDR3 nucleotides: TGTGCCAGCAGCAAGCCCAGGGGCGCGGGTAATCAGCCCCAGCATTTT.

The gene calls are TRBV13 and TRBJ2-7, with a tentative D call TRBD1 (6 bases). The germline V gene has CDR1 PRHDT and CDR2 FYEKMQ (reference sequence). The ends were cut back, 2 bases at V and 10 bases at J, with 18 bases in the middle. There are 14 residues in the CDR3. CDR3 protein: CASSLFRGFLEQYF. In DNA, the CDR3 is TGTGCCAGCAGCTTATTTAGGGGGTTCCTCGAACAGTACTTC.

This chain connects TRBV28 to TRBJ1-4; D unclear. V gave up 7 bases and J gave up 4 bases, with 10 bases separating them. The V gene's germline CDR1 is MDHEN and CDR2 SYDVKM. The CDR3 covers 13 residues. In DNA, the CDR3 is TGTGCCAGCATCCCTGGGGATAATGAAAAACTGTTTTTT. Translating it yields CASIPGDNEKLFF.

The gene calls are TRBV7-9 and TRBJ2-7, with 7 bases aligning to TRBD2. Per germline, CDR1 SEHNR and CDR2 FQNEAQ (reference sequence). V lost 5 bases to trimming and J lost 3 bases; unmatched junction nucleotides: 1. The CDR3 contains 12 residues. The CDR3 loop is CASSRDYYEQYF. The CDR3 region has the DNA TGTGCCAGCAGCCGGGACTACTACGAGCAGTACTTC. Based on the CDR3 plus reference TRBV7-9 and TRBJ2-7, the full variable domain is DTGVSQNPRHKITKRGQNVTFRCDPISEHNRLYWYRQTLGQGPEFLTYFQNEAQLEKSRLLSDRFSAERPKGSFSTLEIQRTEQGDSAMYLCASSRDYYEQYFGPGTRLTVT.

This rearrangement joins TRBV7-8 to TRBJ2-5, with D unresolved. CDR3 size: 15 residues. V was pared by 1 base and J by 2 bases, with 11 bases between. CDR1 is SGHVS, CDR2 FQNEAQ, per germline. The CDR3 loop is CASSLGSWAQETQYF. The DNA of the CDR3 is TGTGCCAGCAGCTTAGGCTCGTGGGCTCAAGAGACCCAGTACTTC.

There are a few counts of this clone. This chain links TRBV27 with TRBJ1-2, with D maybe TRBD1 (6 bases). CDR3 size: 13 residues. V was shortened by 6 bases and J by 6 bases, with 14 bases between the two germline ends. The germline V gene has CDR1 MNHEY and CDR2 SMNVEV (reference sequence). In nucleotides, the CDR3 is TGTGCCAGCAGGGTACAGGGAAGAGATGGCTACACCTTC. It codes for CASRVQGRDGYTF.

This clone has just one count. The V call is TRBV5-1, the J call TRBJ1-6; D unclear. The CDR3 length is 13 residues. Germline V gene data show CDR1 as SGHRS and CDR2 as YFSETQ. V lost 2 bases and J 7 bases, leaving 7 bases between the germline ends. CDR3 sequence (DNA): TGCGCCAGCAGCTTTGGCTCCAATTCACCCCTCCACTTT. Amino acid sequence: CASSFGSNSPLHF.

CDR3: CASSSLYEQYF. The DNA of the CDR3 is TGTGCCAGCAGCTCTCTCTACGAGCAGTACTTC. V and J are TRBV12-3 or TRBV12-4 and TRBJ2-7, with D unresolved. CDR3 length: 11 residues. V was cut by 6 bases and J by 3 bases, with 6 bases left in between.